This T cell receptor delta chain was profiled in a study of gamma-delta T cells after stem cell transplantation. A word on this clone: A single base separates this from a much larger clone, so it may be a read error.

TCRdb re-called clones from the RT-PCR reads via CATT. The sample records about 1,900 delta-chain clones, over 45% being singletons. CDR3 length: 16 residues. V lost 3 bases and J 0 bases, leaving 16 bases between the germline ends. Germline V gene lookup returns CDR1 GEAIGNYY and CDR2 EKD. The sequenced sample was gamma-delta T cells. The rearrangement joins TRDV2 to TRDJ1; a possible D gene is TRDD3 (5 bases). The receptor comes from a human donor. It is not recorded whose cells these are; they may come from a transplant donor. CDR3 sequence: CACDWVGVDYTDKLIF. The CDR3 DNA reads as TGTGCCTGTGACTGGGTTGGGGTTGATTACACCGATAAACTCATCTTT.